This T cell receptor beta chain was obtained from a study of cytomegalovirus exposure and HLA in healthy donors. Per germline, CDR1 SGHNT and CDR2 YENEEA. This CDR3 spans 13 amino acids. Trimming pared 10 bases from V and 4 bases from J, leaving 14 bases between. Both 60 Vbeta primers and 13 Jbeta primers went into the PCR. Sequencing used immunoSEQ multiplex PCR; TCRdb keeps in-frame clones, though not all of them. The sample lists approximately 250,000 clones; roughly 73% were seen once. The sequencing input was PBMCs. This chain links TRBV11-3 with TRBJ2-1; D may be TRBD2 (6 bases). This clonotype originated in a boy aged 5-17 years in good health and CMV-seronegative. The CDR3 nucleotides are TGTGCCACCGATAGCGGCAAGTACAATGAGCAGTTCTTC. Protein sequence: CATDSGKYNEQFF.